The clone carrying this TCR beta chain was observed a single time. The antigen remains undetermined. The CDR3 extends over 13 amino acids. CDR1 is SGDLS, CDR2 YYNGEE, per germline. The germline V and J ends were trimmed by 3 bases and 0 bases, with 6 bases remaining between them. Investigators sought sequencing depths of between 1 in 200,000 and 1 in 1 million T cells. Measured with immunoSEQ multiplex PCR; TCRdb has only the in-frame clones, and not every one. The data contain 75,000 to 80,000 clones, roughly 85% of them seen just once; the ten biggest clones take up more than 35%. This sample was included in a study of cytotoxic CD8 clonotypes in ibrutinib-treated CLL. Study-level information: There were about 10 relapsed/refractory patients and more than 14 treatment-naive patients, and under 18 were IGHV unmutated.

Study outcomes and limitations: Clonality showed a rise at ibrutinib response that reversed toward baseline at progression. Contraction or stability on treatment was seen for public clonotypes, which were uncommon.

V usage is TRBV9 and J usage is TRBJ1-1; a weak D match, TRBD1 (6 bases). The sample consisted of PBMCs, taken after 24 months of ibrutinib treatment. This sequence originates from a human donor with chronic lymphocytic leukemia. In DNA, the CDR3 is TGTGCCAGCAGCGAGGGGGTGAACACTGAAGCTTTCTTT. This codes for CASSEGVNTEAFF. Looking up the rest from reference TRBV9 and TRBJ1-1 gives the full variable domain: DSGVTQTPKHLITATGQRVTLRCSPRSGDLSVYWYQQSLDQGLQFLIQYYNGEERAKGNILERFSAQQFPDLHSELNLSSLELGDSALYFCASSEGVNTEAFFGQGTRLTVV.